A selection of T cell receptor beta chains follows, all from one sample in a study of cytomegalovirus exposure and HLA in healthy donors. Libraries were prepared by immunoSEQ multiplex PCR; TCRdb keeps only in-frame clonotypes and omits some of them. The sample contains about 140,000 clones, roughly 90% of which appear only once. Sequences were obtained from PBMCs. The receptor set was obtained from a young man in good health and CMV-seronegative. CDR3s include the opening cysteine and the closing phenylalanine or tryptophan. D genes are given only for firm matches. Clone size appears in some rows only: once, few, many, or a class for an expanded clone.

v_gene	d_gene	j_gene	abundance	CDR3aa	CDR3nt
TRBV5-6	TRBD2	TRBJ2-2	.	CASSRGGGAVGELFF	TGTGCCAGCAGCCGTGGCGGGGGGGCAGTCGGGGAGCTGTTTTTT
TRBV27	.	TRBJ1-5	.	CASSLYTGKPQHF	TGTGCCAGCAGTTTATACACAGGGAAGCCCCAGCATTTT
TRBV9	.	TRBJ1-2	.	CASSVVNGDYYGYTF	TGTGCCAGCAGCGTAGTTAACGGGGACTACTATGGCTACACCTTC
TRBV9	.	TRBJ1-6	.	CASSVGAGGINSPLHF	TGTGCCAGCAGCGTAGGGGCAGGAGGAATTAATTCACCCCTCCACTTT
TRBV11-2	.	TRBJ2-1	few	CASSSPRGAGSSYNEQFF	TGTGCCAGCAGCTCCCCCCGGGGGGCTGGAAGCTCCTACAATGAGCAGTTCTTC
TRBV19	TRBD1	TRBJ1-5	.	CASSIRQGLGANQPQHF	TGTGCCAGTAGTATTCGACAGGGACTGGGCGCCAATCAGCCCCAGCATTTT
TRBV7-9	.	TRBJ2-1	.	CASSLVGVRSYNEQFF	TGTGCCAGCAGCTTAGTAGGGGTACGATCCTACAATGAGCAGTTCTTC
TRBV7-9	TRBD1	TRBJ2-1	.	CASSLVQGAYNEQFF	TGTGCCAGCAGCTTAGTACAGGGGGCCTACAATGAGCAGTTCTTC
TRBV19	.	TRBJ1-3	.	CASTLSGARAGNTIYF	TGTGCCAGTACCCTCTCTGGGGCCAGGGCTGGAAACACCATATATTTT
TRBV19	TRBD1	TRBJ1-3	.	CASSIAPGQGYSGNTIYF	TGTGCCAGTAGTATTGCCCCGGGACAGGGATACTCTGGAAACACCATATATTTT
TRBV10-3	.	TRBJ2-1	.	CAISAQLENYNEQFF	TGTGCCATCAGTGCTCAACTAGAGAACTACAATGAGCAGTTCTTC
TRBV30	.	TRBJ1-4	.	CAWSGTSVGEKLFF	TGTGCCTGGAGTGGGACATCAGTCGGTGAAAAACTGTTTTTT
TRBV6-5	TRBD2	TRBJ2-5	.	CASSALTSGRGTQYF	TGTGCCAGCAGTGCCCTCACTAGCGGGAGGGGGACCCAGTACTTC
TRBV6-5	.	TRBJ1-1	.	CASSSTRSFMNTEAFF	TGTGCCAGCAGTTCCACCCGGAGCTTTATGAACACTGAAGCTTTCTTT
TRBV14	TRBD1	TRBJ1-1	.	CASSFRTGGLVEAFF	TGTGCCAGCAGCTTCAGGACAGGGGGCCTGGTTGAAGCTTTCTTT
TRBV7-9	TRBD1	TRBJ2-2	.	CASSSDRANTGELFF	TGTGCCAGCAGCTCAGACAGGGCGAACACCGGGGAGCTGTTTTTT
TRBV6-4	TRBD2	TRBJ2-3	once	CASSGVAGSTDTQYF	TGTGCCAGCAGTGGAGTAGCGGGGAGCACAGATACGCAGTATTTT
TRBV11-2	.	TRBJ2-3	.	CASSTKTGEADTQYF	TGTGCCAGCAGCACCAAAACAGGGGAGGCAGATACGCAGTATTTT
TRBV7-8	TRBD1	TRBJ1-2	.	CASSLGTGTGGLGYGYTF	TGTGCCAGCAGCCTGGGGACCGGGACAGGGGGCCTGGGTTATGGCTACACCTTC
TRBV5-6	TRBD1	TRBJ2-1	once	CASSLGDRGWLLNEQFF	TGTGCCAGCAGCTTGGGGGACAGGGGTTGGCTACTCAATGAGCAGTTCTTC
TRBV7-9	.	TRBJ1-3	.	CASSLQSGLANTIYF	TGTGCCAGCAGCTTGCAGTCGGGACTAGCAAACACCATATATTTT
TRBV7-9	.	TRBJ2-7	.	CATRQGSVHEQYF	TGTGCCACCCGGCAGGGATCTGTTCACGAGCAGTACTTC
TRBV7-7	TRBD2	TRBJ2-3	.	CASSLNPSGMDTQYF	TGTGCCAGCAGCTTAAACCCTAGCGGGATGGATACGCAGTATTTT
TRBV28	.	TRBJ2-5	.	CAITGLQETQYF	TGTGCCATTACGGGACTGCAAGAGACCCAGTACTTC
TRBV6-5	TRBD1	TRBJ1-1	.	CASRPSGQGSVEAFF	TGTGCCAGCAGACCCTCCGGACAGGGGTCAGTTGAAGCTTTCTTT